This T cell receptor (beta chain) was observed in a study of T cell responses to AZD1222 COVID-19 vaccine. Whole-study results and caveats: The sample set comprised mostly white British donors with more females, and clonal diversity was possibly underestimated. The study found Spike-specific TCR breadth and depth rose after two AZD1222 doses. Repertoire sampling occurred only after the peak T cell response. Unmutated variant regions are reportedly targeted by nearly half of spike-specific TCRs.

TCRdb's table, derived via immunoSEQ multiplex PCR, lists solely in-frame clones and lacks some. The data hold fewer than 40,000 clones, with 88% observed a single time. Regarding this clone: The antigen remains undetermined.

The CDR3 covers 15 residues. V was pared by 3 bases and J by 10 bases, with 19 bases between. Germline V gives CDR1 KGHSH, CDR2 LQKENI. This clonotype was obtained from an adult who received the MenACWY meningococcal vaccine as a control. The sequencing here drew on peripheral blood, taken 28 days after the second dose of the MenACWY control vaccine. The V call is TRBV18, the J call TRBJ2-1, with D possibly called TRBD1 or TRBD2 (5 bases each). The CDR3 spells CASSPAKGGGTEQFF. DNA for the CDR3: TGTGCCAGCTCACCTGCGAAGGGTGGTGGGACCGAGCAGTTCTTC.